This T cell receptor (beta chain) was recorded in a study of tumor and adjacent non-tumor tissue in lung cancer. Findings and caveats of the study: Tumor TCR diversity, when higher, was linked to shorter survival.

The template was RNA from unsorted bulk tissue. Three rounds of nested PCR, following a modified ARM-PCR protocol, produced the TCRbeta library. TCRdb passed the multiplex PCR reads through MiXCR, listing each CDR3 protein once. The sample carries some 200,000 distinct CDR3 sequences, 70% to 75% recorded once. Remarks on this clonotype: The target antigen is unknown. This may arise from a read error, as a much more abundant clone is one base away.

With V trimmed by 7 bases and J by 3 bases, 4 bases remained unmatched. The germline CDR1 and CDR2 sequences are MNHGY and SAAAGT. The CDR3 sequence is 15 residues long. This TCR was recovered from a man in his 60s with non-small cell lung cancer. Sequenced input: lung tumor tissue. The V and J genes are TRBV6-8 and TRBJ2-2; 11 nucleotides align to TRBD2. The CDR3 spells CASTQGLADTGELFF. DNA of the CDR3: TGTGCCAGCACCCAGGGACTAGCGGACACCGGGGAGCTGTTTTTT.